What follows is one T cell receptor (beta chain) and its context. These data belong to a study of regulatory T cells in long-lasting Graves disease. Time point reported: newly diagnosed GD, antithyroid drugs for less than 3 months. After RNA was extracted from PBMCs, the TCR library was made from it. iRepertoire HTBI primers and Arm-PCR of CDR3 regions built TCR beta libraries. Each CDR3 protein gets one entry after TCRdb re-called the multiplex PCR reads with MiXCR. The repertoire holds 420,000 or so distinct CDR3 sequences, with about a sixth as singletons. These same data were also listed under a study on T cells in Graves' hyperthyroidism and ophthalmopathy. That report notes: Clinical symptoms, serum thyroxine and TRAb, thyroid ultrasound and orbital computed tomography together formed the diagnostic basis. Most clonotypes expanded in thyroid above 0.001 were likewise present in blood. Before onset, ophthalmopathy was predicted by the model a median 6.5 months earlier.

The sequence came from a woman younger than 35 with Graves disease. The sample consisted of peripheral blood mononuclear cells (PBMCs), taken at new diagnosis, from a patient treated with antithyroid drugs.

CDR3 protein: CAISEASGTGYNEQFF. CDR3 coding DNA: TGTGCCATCAGTGAGGCATCCGGGACAGGGTACAATGAGCAGTTCTTC. V is TRBV10-3 and J is TRBJ2-1; the match to TRBD1 covers 9 bases. After removal of 2 bases from V and 4 bases from J, the junction contained 6 bases not matched to a gene. The germline CDR1 and CDR2 sequences are ENHRY and SYGVKD. CDR3 size: 16 residues.